The sequence of this T cell receptor (beta chain) was determined in a study of T cells in Graves' hyperthyroidism and ophthalmopathy. Whole-study results and caveats: Blood also showed most of the thyroid clonotypes that were expanded above 0.001. Ophthalmopathy was distinguished from stable hyperthyroidism by 13 V-J signatures.

TCR beta CDR3 region amplification was performed from RNA transcripts. The HTBI primer set served for first-round RT-PCR of the TCR CDR3. TCRdb re-called the multiplex PCR reads with MiXCR, one entry per CDR3 protein. The sample records more than 550,000 distinct CDR3 sequences, approximately 42% being singletons. The CDR3 spans 15 residues. Turning to this clonotype: The antigen is unknown. At one end, the junction sequence differs from germline, possibly due to a read error.

The sequence was obtained from an adult man with Graves' disease, either hyperthyroidism or ophthalmopathy (not recorded which). This chain joins TRBV23-1 and TRBJ2-7; 9 positions agree with TRBD1. TRBV23-1 is an open reading frame whose function is uncertain. Source material: peripheral blood or thyroid tissue (not recorded which). Here the CDR3 reads CASSHADRGDYKQYF. The DNA for the CDR3 is TGTGCCAGCAGTCATGCAGACAGGGGGGACTACAAGCAGTACTTC.